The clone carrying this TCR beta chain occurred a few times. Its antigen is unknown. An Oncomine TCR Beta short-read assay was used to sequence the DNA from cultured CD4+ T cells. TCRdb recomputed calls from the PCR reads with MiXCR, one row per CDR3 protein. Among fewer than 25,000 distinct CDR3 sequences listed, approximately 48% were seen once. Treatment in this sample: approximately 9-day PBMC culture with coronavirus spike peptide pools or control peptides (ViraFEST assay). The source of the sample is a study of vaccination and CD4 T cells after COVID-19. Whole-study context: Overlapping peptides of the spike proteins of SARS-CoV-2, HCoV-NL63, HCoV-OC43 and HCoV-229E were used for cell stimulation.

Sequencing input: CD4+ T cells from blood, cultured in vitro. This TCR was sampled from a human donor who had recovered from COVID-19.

The CDR3 loop reads CASSDEGPGELFF. CDR3 nucleotides: TGTGCCAGCAGTGATGAGGGTCCCGGGGAGCTGTTTTTT. This chain links TRBV2 with TRBJ2-2; a weak D match, TRBD2 (5 bases). V was shortened by 3 bases and J by 6 bases, with 8 bases between the two germline ends. The V gene's germline CDR1 is SNHLY and CDR2 FYNNEI. The CDR3 runs to 13 residues.